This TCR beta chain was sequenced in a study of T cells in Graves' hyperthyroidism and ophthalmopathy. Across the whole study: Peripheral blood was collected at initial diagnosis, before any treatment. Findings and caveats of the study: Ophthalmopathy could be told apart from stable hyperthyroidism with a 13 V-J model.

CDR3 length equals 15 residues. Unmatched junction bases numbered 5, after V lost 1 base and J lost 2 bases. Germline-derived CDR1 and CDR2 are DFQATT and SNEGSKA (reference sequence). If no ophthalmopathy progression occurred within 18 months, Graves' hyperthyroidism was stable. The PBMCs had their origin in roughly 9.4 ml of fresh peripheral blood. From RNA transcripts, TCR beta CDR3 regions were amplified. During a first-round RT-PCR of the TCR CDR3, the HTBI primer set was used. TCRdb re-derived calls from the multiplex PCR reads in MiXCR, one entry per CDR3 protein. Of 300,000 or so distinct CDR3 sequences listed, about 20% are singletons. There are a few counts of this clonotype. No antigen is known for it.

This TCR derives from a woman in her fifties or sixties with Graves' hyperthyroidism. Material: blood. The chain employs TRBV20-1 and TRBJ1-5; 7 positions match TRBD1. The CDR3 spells CSARVPTGGNQPQHF. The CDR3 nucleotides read TGCAGTGCTAGAGTCCCCACAGGGGGCAATCAGCCCCAGCATTTT.